This TCR beta chain was identified in a study of T cell responses to AZD1222 COVID-19 vaccine. Study background: Whether given at about 4 or about 12 weeks, second doses were pooled.

Notes on the study in general: In a largely white British group with more females than males, clonal diversity was possibly underestimated. Sampling that yielded the repertoires occurred only after the peak T cell response.

This clone was seen a single time. As yet, its antigen is unknown. Trimming left V 6 bases short and J 7 bases short, with 10 bases between. Germline loops: CDR1 MRHNA, CDR2 SNTAGT. The CDR3 is 13 residues long. Repertoires were generated with immunoSEQ multiplex PCR, while TCRdb's copy carries only in-frame clones and drops some. This sample has some 130,000 clones, with roughly 90% found just once. This receptor was obtained from an adult in good health. The source material was peripheral blood, sampled on day 0 of AZD1222 vaccination. J is TRBJ1-6 and V is TRBV6-4, with D hard to call. The CDR3 nucleotides read TGTGCCAGCAGCGGAGTTGGGAATTCACCCCTCCACTTT. Translated, it gives CASSGVGNSPLHF.